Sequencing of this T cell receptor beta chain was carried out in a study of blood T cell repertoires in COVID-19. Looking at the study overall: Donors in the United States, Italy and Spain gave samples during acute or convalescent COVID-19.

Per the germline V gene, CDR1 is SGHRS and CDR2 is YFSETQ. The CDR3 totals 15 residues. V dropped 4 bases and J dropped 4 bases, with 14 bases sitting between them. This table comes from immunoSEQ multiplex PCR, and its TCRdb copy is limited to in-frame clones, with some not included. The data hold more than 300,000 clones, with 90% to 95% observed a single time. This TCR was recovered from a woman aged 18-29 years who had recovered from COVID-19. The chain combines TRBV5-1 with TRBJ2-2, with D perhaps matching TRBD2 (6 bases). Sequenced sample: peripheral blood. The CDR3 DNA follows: TGCGCCAGCAGCCCGGACCAGGGAGGCACCGGGGAGCTGTTTTTT. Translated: CASSPDQGGTGELFF. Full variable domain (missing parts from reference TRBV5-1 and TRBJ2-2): KAGVTQTPRYLIKTRGQQVTLSCSPISGHRSVSWYQQTPGQGLQFLFEYFSETQRNKGNFPGRFSGRQFSNSRSEMNVSTLELGDSALYLCASSPDQGGTGELFFGEGSRLTVL.